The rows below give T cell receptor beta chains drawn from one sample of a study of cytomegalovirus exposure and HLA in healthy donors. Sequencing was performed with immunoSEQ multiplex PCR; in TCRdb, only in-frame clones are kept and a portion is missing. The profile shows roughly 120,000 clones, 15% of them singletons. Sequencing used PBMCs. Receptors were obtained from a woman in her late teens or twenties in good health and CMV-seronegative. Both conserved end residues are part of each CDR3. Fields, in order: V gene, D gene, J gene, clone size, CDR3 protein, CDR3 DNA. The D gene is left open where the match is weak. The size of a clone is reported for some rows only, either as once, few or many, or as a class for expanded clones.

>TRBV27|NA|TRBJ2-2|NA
CASSRTLTGELFF
TGTGCCAGCAGCCGGACTTTAACCGGGGAGCTGTTTTTT
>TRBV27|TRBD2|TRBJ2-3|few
CASRLLAGVYTDTQYF
TGTGCCAGCAGACTGCTAGCGGGAGTGTACACAGATACGCAGTATTTT
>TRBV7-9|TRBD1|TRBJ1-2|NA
CASSRQGEFSYGYTF
TGTGCCAGCAGCCGACAGGGGGAATTCTCCTATGGCTACACCTTC
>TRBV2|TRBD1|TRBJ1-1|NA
CASRTQGAGGTEAFF
TGTGCCAGCAGGACACAGGGGGCCGGGGGCACTGAAGCTTTCTTT
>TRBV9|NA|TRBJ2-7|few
CASSVGGGFYEQYF
TGTGCCAGCAGCGTAGGGGGAGGCTTTTACGAGCAGTACTTC
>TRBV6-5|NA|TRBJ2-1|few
CASSRPGTGYNEQFF
TGTGCCAGCAGCCGCCCCGGGACTGGCTACAATGAGCAGTTCTTC
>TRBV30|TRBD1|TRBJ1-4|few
CAWSVGGTGVREKLFF
TGTGCCTGGAGTGTAGGCGGGACAGGGGTGAGGGAAAAACTGTTTTTT
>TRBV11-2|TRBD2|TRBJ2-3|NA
CASSPPRSGIIDTQYF
TGTGCCAGCAGCCCCCCCCGGAGCGGGATTATCGATACGCAGTATTTT
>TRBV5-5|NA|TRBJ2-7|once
CASSLDPIAYEQYF
TGTGCCAGCAGCTTGGATCCAATAGCATACGAGCAGTACTTC
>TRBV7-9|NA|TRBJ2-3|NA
CASSPPGSGQDTQYF
TGTGCCAGCAGCCCCCCCGGGTCAGGGCAAGATACGCAGTATTTT
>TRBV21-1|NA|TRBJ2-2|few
CASSKLVPSGGTGELFF
TGTGCCAGCAGCAAACTTGTGCCTAGCGGGGGGACCGGGGAGCTGTTTTTT
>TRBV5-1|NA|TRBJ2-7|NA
CASRLREAYEQYF
TGCGCCAGCAGACTCAGGGAGGCCTACGAGCAGTACTTC
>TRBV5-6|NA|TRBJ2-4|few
CASSSLGPGNIQYF
TGTGCCAGCAGCTCTCTGGGGCCGGGAAACATTCAGTACTTC
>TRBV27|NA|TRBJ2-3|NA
CASSFQGSTDTQYF
TGTGCCAGCAGTTTTCAGGGGAGCACAGATACGCAGTATTTT
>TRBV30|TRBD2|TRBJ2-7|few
CAYQLAGGPHEQYF
TGTGCCTACCAACTAGCGGGAGGTCCCCACGAGCAGTACTTC
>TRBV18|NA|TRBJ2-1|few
CASSRDTLYNEQFF
TGTGCCAGCTCACGGGACACACTATACAATGAGCAGTTCTTC
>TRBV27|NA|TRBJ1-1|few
CASSWALENTEAFF
TGTGCCAGCAGTTGGGCTTTGGAGAACACTGAAGCTTTCTTT
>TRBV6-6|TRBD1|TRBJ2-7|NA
CASRTGGTYEQYF
TGTGCCAGCAGAACAGGGGGTACATACGAGCAGTACTTC
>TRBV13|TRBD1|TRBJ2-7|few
CASSLEGVGTEKYEQYF
TGTGCCAGCAGCTTAGAAGGGGTCGGGACAGAGAAATACGAGCAGTACTTC
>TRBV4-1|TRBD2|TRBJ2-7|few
CASSHTLAGSYEQYF
TGCGCCAGCAGCCATACCCTAGCGGGGAGCTACGAGCAGTACTTC
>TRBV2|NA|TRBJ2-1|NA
CASKQDNEQFF
TGTGCCAGCAAGCAAGACAATGAGCAGTTCTTC
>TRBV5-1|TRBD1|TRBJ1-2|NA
CASSWTGESYGYTF
TGCGCCAGCAGCTGGACAGGGGAGAGCTATGGCTACACCTTC
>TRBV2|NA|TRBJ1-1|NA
CASSASDTEAFF
TGTGCCAGCAGTGCTTCCGACACTGAAGCTTTCTTT
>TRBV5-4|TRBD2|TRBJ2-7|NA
CASRSSGTYEQYF
TGTGCCAGCCGCTCTAGCGGGACCTACGAGCAGTACTTC
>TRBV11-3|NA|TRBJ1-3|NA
CASSLESGNTIYF
TGTGCCAGCAGCTTAGAGTCGGGAAACACCATATATTTT
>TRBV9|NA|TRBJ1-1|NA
CASSVVAQGAEAFF
TGTGCCAGCAGCGTAGTGGCTCAAGGGGCTGAAGCTTTCTTT
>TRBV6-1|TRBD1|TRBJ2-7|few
CASRDRVNEQYF
TGTGCCAGCCGGGACAGGGTCAACGAGCAGTACTTC
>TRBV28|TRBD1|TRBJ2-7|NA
CASSFGQGAGYEQYF
TGTGCCAGCAGTTTCGGACAGGGGGCAGGCTACGAGCAGTACTTC
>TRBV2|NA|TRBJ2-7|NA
CASSVSEVYEQYF
TGTGCCAGCAGTGTCTCAGAAGTCTACGAGCAGTACTTC
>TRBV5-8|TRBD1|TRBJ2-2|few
CASSFGRGLTGELFF
TGTGCCAGCAGCTTCGGCAGGGGGCTCACCGGGGAGCTGTTTTTT
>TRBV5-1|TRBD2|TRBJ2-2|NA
CASSPSGGANTGELFF
TGCGCCAGCAGCCCTAGCGGGGGGGCTAACACCGGGGAGCTGTTTTTT
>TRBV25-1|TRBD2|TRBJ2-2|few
CASGGLAAGELFF
TGTGCCAGCGGGGGACTAGCTGCCGGGGAGCTGTTTTTT
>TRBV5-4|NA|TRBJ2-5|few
CASSPGQETQYF
TGTGCCAGCAGCCCAGGACAAGAGACCCAGTACTTC
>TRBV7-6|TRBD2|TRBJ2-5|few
CASSSPKGLAGQETQYF
TGTGCCAGCAGCTCTCCAAAAGGACTAGCGGGGCAAGAGACCCAGTACTTC
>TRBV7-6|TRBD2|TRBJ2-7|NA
CASIPSGRYWVYEQYF
TGTGCCAGCATCCCTAGCGGGAGATACTGGGTCTACGAGCAGTACTTC
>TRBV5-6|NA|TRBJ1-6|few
CASSSDWSSYNSPLHF
TGTGCCAGCAGTTCTGACTGGAGCTCCTATAATTCACCCCTCCACTTT
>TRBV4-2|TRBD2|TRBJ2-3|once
CASSQEAGGTGTQYF
TGTGCCAGCAGCCAGGAAGCGGGAGGAACAGGTACGCAGTATTTT
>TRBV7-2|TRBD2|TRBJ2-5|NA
CASSFSLAGGETQYF
TGTGCCAGCAGCTTCTCCTTAGCGGGAGGGGAGACCCAGTACTTC
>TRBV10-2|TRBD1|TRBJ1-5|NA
CASRDRGMMGQPQHF
TGCGCCAGCAGAGACAGGGGAATGATGGGTCAGCCCCAGCATTTT
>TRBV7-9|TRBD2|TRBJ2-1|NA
CASSLTSGGVPEQFF
TGTGCCAGCAGCTTGACTAGCGGGGGGGTCCCGGAGCAGTTCTTC
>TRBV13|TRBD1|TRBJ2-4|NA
CASSARTGTVHIQYF
TGTGCCAGCAGCGCCAGGACAGGGACGGTGCACATTCAGTACTTC
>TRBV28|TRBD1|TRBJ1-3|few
CASSADREGGNTIYF
TGTGCCAGCAGTGCGGACAGGGAAGGGGGAAACACCATATATTTT
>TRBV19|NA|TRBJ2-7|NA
CASSIDGRFEQYF
TGTGCCAGTAGTATAGACGGCAGGTTCGAGCAGTACTTC
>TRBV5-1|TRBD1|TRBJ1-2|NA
CASSHLGTGDGYTF
TGCGCCAGCAGCCACCTCGGGACAGGGGATGGCTACACCTTC
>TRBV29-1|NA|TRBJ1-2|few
CSVGTVYGYTF
TGCAGCGTTGGGACAGTCTATGGCTACACCTTC
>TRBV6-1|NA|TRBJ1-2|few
CASSEATPRGWSYGYTF
TGTGCCAGCAGTGAAGCGACCCCAAGGGGGTGGTCCTATGGCTACACCTTC
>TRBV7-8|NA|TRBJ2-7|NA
CASSLVEPSYEQYF
TGTGCCAGCAGCTTAGTAGAACCTTCCTACGAGCAGTACTTC
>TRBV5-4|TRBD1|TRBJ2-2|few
CASSLVGQGALTGELFF
TGTGCCAGCAGCTTGGTTGGACAGGGGGCTTTAACCGGGGAGCTGTTTTTT
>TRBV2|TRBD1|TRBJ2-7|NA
CASSEPDRGGYEQYF
TGTGCCAGCAGTGAGCCCGACAGGGGAGGCTACGAGCAGTACTTC
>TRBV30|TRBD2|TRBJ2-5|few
CAWSRGLAGGGETQYF
TGTGCCTGGAGTCGGGGACTAGCGGGAGGGGGAGAGACCCAGTACTTC
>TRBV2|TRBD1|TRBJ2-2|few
CASSVRQGGTGELFF
TGTGCCAGCAGCGTGCGACAGGGGGGCACCGGGGAGCTGTTTTTT
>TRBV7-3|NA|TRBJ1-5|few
CASSFGGQPQHF
TGTGCCAGCAGCTTTGGGGGGCAGCCCCAGCATTTT
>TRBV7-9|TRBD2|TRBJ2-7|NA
CASSFNGRVEQYF
TGTGCCAGCAGCTTTAATGGGAGGGTCGAGCAGTACTTC
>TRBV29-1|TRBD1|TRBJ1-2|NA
CSVPRTGGRYGYTF
TGCAGCGTCCCCCGGACAGGGGGCAGGTATGGCTACACCTTC
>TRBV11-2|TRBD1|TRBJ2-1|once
CASSSGQGLHNEQFF
TGTGCCAGCAGCTCTGGACAGGGGCTCCACAATGAGCAGTTCTTC
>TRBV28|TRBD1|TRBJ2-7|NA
CASSEVQGYEQYF
TGTGCCAGCAGTGAAGTACAGGGGTACGAGCAGTACTTC
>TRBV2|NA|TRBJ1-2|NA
CASSGNDRSGTF
TGTGCCAGCAGTGGTAATGACAGGAGCGGCACCTTC
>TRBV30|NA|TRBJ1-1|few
CAWRRVDTEAFF
TGTGCCTGGAGGCGGGTGGACACTGAAGCTTTCTTT